The 21 T cell receptor beta chains below all came from one sample that was sequenced in a study of cytomegalovirus exposure and HLA in healthy donors (dated by TCRdb to between 2016 and 2019). The method behind the library was the immunoSEQ multiplex PCR assay. For the multiplex PCR, a mixture combining 60 forward primers for TCR Vbeta segments and 13 reverse primers for TCR Jbeta segments was used. Sourced from immuneACCESS, this table was stored by TCRdb with only in-frame sequences that have V and J called. A share of the clones is absent; for the studies checked, an unresolved V gene accounts for under half, and the remainder has no known explanation. In this sample the table shows approximately 120,000 clones, about 82% of which occur a single time. The leading ten clones occupy 1.9% of the sample. The sample taken for sequencing was PBMCs. These receptors came from a man between 50 and 59 years old in good health and CMV-seronegative.

The V gene is TRBV7-7, the J gene TRBJ2-3, with TRBD2 as a possible D gene (7 bases). V lost 5 bases and J 6 bases, leaving 15 bases between the germline ends. This CDR3 spans 14 amino acids. Germline V lookup: CDR1 SSHAT, CDR2 FNYEAQ (reference sequence). The DNA of the CDR3 is TGTGCCAGCAGCCCGGGGGGCGACCAGGATACGCAGTATTTT. Translated: CASSPGGDQDTQYF.

V gene TRBV5-3 combines with J gene TRBJ2-3, with a possible D match to TRBD2 (5 bases). TRBV5-3 is flagged as an ORF with uncertain function. This CDR3 has 14 amino acids. Deletions cut 0 bases from V and 0 bases from J, with 5 bases between. In DNA, the CDR3 is TGTGCCAGAAGCTTGGCGGGGAGCACAGATACGCAGTATTTT. Translation gives CARSLAGSTDTQYF.

The chain couples TRBV19 to TRBJ2-1; 7 bases are a match to TRBD2. Germline CDR1 is LNHDA and CDR2 is SQIVND (reference sequence). The J segment lost 8 bases and the V segment lost 5 bases, leaving 9 bases of the junction unmatched. The CDR3 totals 14 residues. For the CDR3, the DNA is TGTGCCAGTAGTCGAAGCGGGGCGAGGGATGAGCAGTTCTTC. Translation: CASSRSGARDEQFF.

This clone was seen just once. This rearrangement joins TRBV2 to TRBJ1-2, with D possibly being TRBD1 (5 bases). Trimming took off 1 base at V and 10 bases at J, with 16 bases between the two ends. In germline, CDR1 is SNHLY, CDR2 FYNNEI. The CDR3 loop spans 14 amino acids. CDR3 in amino acids: CASSEEGLNLFYTF. CDR3 DNA sequence: TGTGCCAGCAGTGAAGAGGGACTGAATTTATTCTACACCTTC.

This clone occurred once. DNA for the CDR3: TGTGCCAGCAGTTTTCAGGGGGCAGGTCAGCCCCAGCATTTT. Translation gives CASSFQGAGQPQHF. The chain carries TRBV6-1 and TRBJ1-5; 8 nucleotides match TRBD1. The CDR3 has 14 amino acids. J lost 6 bases, V lost 5 bases, and 6 bases had no gene match. Germline CDR1 is MNHNS and CDR2 is SASEGT.

The chain couples TRBV5-1 to TRBJ1-1; TRBD1 matches at 8 bases. Germline loops: CDR1 SGHRS, CDR2 YFSETQ. J gave up 1 base and V 3 bases, and 11 bases lay outside the gene matches. The CDR3 runs 17 residues. The CDR3 coding sequence is TGCGCCAGCAGCTCCCTCGACAGGGGAGGACCGAACACTGAAGCTTTCTTT. Translating it yields CASSSLDRGGPNTEAFF.

The V gene is TRBV2, the J gene TRBJ1-5; D is unclear. The CDR3 runs 17 residues. The germline CDR1 and CDR2 sequences are SNHLY and FYNNEI. Trimming removed 4 bases from V and 6 bases from J, with 22 bases in between. The CDR3 bases are TGTGCCAGCAGTGGGACTCCCCTAACCCAAGGCTCTCAGCCCCAGCATTTT. Protein product: CASSGTPLTQGSQPQHF. The whole variable domain, remainder taken from reference TRBV2 and TRBJ1-5, is EPEVTQTPSHQVTQMGQEVILRCVPISNHLYFYWYRQILGQKVEFLVSFYNNEISEKSEIFDDQFSVERPDGSNFTLKIRSTKLEDSAMYFCASSGTPLTQGSQPQHFGDGTRLSIL.

The chain joins TRBV5-8 to TRBJ2-2; D might be TRBD1 (6 bases). The CDR3 spans 16 residues. V lost 4 bases and J lost 0, with 13 bases in between. CDR1 and CDR2 from the germline V gene are SGHTS and YDEGEE. The CDR3 reads CASSGYGTTNTGELFF. In nucleotides, the CDR3 is TGTGCCAGCAGCGGATACGGGACAACGAACACCGGGGAGCTGTTTTTT.

This sequence joins TRBV28 and TRBJ1-6; 8 bases match TRBD1. Trimming cost V 8 bases and J 14 bases; bases outside gene matches: 11. The CDR3 covers 13 residues. Per germline, CDR1 MDHEN and CDR2 SYDVKM. CDR3 nucleotide sequence: TGTGCCAGCGGACCCCCAGGGGGCGGGTCCCTCCACTTT. Its translation is CASGPPGGGSLHF. Based on the CDR3 plus reference TRBV28 and TRBJ1-6, the full variable domain is DVKVTQSSRYLVKRTGEKVFLECVQDMDHENMFWYRQDPGLGLRLIYFSYDVKMKEKGDIPEGYSVSREKKERFSLILESASTNQTSMYLCASGPPGGGSLHFGNGTRLTVT.

This chain uses TRBV5-1 with TRBJ1-1; D is uncertain. This CDR3 has 12 amino acids. The ends were cut back, 4 bases at V and 3 bases at J, with 7 bases in the middle. Germline CDR1 SGHRS, CDR2 YFSETQ. This CDR3 is CASSREDTEAFF. In DNA, the CDR3 is TGCGCCAGCAGCAGGGAGGACACTGAAGCTTTCTTT.

The CDR3, as DNA: TGTGCCAGCAGCTTAACGGGGGGGAACACTGAAGCTTTCTTT. This sequence encodes CASSLTGGNTEAFF. The chain has TRBV7-2 and TRBJ1-1; tentatively, D is TRBD1 (5 bases). The CDR3 has 14 residues. Germline CDR1 and CDR2: SGHTA and FQGNSA. The V end was cut by 2 bases, the J end by 1 base, with 8 bases between.

The V and J genes are TRBV2 and TRBJ2-5; D may be TRBD1 (6 bases). Trimming pared 1 base from V and 4 bases from J, leaving 16 bases between. This CDR3 contains 16 residues. In germline, CDR1 is SNHLY, CDR2 FYNNEI. CDR3 amino acids: CASSEGGGGWGETQYF. The CDR3 DNA reads as TGTGCCAGCAGTGAAGGTGGGGGCGGCTGGGGAGAGACCCAGTACTTC.

The chain employs TRBV4-2 and TRBJ2-7; possibly TRBD2 for D (5 bases). Germline V gives CDR1 LGHNA, CDR2 YNFKEQ. The CDR3 sequence is 15 residues long. Trimming shortened V by 1 base and J by 1 base, and 11 bases separated the two germline ends. The CDR3 here is CASSQVSGMSYEQYV. Here the CDR3 DNA reads TGTGCCAGCAGCCAAGTCTCGGGGATGTCCTACGAGCAGTACGTC.

This clone appeared a few times. The genes are TRBV12-1 and TRBJ1-5; TRBD1, the D gene given by the table, was not confirmed from the DNA. TRBV12-1 is a known pseudogene. The CDR3 has 18 residues. CDR3 sequence (DNA): TGTGCCAGCAGACCAGTGACAGGGGAGGCCTATAGCAATCAGCCCCAGCATTTT. Translation: CASRPVTGEAYSNQPQHF.

This clone has more than one count but fewer than ten. The J gene is TRBJ2-7, the V gene TRBV5-4, with 9 bases lining up with TRBD2. Germline V lookup: CDR1 SGHNT, CDR2 YYREEE (reference sequence). The CDR3 spans 14 residues. V shed 4 bases and J 4 bases; nucleotides not matched to a gene: 6. CDR3 loop: CASSPSGGHYEQYF. The DNA for the CDR3 is TGTGCCAGCAGCCCAAGCGGGGGGCATTACGAGCAGTACTTC.

The V call is TRBV7-8, the J call TRBJ1-6; the match to TRBD1 covers 10 bases. CDR3 length equals 17 residues. V lost 5 bases to trimming and J lost 7 bases; unmatched junction nucleotides: 11. In germline, CDR1 is SGHVS, CDR2 FQNEAQ. The CDR3 DNA is TGTGCCAGCAGCCAACCTCAGTCGGGACAGGGGAATTCACCCCTCCACTTT. Translated: CASSQPQSGQGNSPLHF.

This clone was seen only a few times. The chain employs TRBV11-2 and TRBJ1-1, with D uncertain. Per germline, CDR1 SGHAT and CDR2 FQNNGV. Trimming stripped 5 bases from V and 1 base from J, with 14 bases between. The CDR3 has 15 amino acids. CDR3 protein: CASSNLQVGNTEAFF. The CDR3 region has the DNA TGTGCCAGCAGCAACCTTCAGGTCGGGAACACTGAAGCTTTCTTT. Full variable domain (rest looked up from reference TRBV11-2 and TRBJ1-1): EAGVAQSPRYKIIEKRQSVAFWCNPISGHATLYWYQQILGQGPKLLIQFQNNGVVDDSQLPKDRFSAERLKGVDSTLKIQPAKLEDSAVYLCASSNLQVGNTEAFFGQGTRLTVV.

The chain is built from TRBV6-4 and TRBJ2-3, with 7 bases that match TRBD1. From germline, CDR1 is MRHNA and CDR2 SNTAGT. The CDR3 contains 16 residues. After removal of 0 bases from V and 3 bases from J, the junction contained 6 bases not matched to a gene. CDR3 in amino acids: CASSDSVGGGTDTQYF. The CDR3 region has the DNA TGTGCCAGCAGTGACTCGGTAGGGGGCGGTACAGATACGCAGTATTTT.

The V call is TRBV30, the J call TRBJ1-4; a weak D match, TRBD1 (5 bases). The germline V gene has CDR1 GTSNPN and CDR2 SVGIG (reference sequence). The ends were cut back, 3 bases at V and 0 bases at J, with 14 bases in the middle. CDR3 length: 16 residues. Here the CDR3 DNA reads TGTGCCTGGAGCCTTTTCTCAGGGACAACTAATGAAAAACTGTTTTTT. Translation: CAWSLFSGTTNEKLFF. Complete variable domain (other parts from reference TRBV30 and TRBJ1-4): SQTIHQWPATLVQPVGSPLSLECTVEGTSNPNLYWYRQAAGRGLQLLFYSVGIGQISSEVPQNLSASRPQDRQFILSSKKLLLSDSGFYLCAWSLFSGTTNEKLFFGSGTQLSVL.

This clone was seen only a few times. The V call is TRBV6-1, the J call TRBJ1-5; the D gene is possibly TRBD1 (5 bases). This CDR3 comprises 14 residues. V shed 5 bases and J shed 4 bases, with 12 bases lying between them. Germline V gene lookup returns CDR1 MNHNS and CDR2 SASEGT. The CDR3 spells CASSKTAGNQPQHF. As DNA, the CDR3 is TGTGCCAGCAGTAAGACAGCGGGGAATCAGCCCCAGCATTTT.

Here the CDR3 reads CASSQDRLAGRNEQFF. In nucleotides, the CDR3 is TGTGCCAGCAGCCAAGATCGCCTAGCGGGGCGAAATGAGCAGTTCTTC. The J gene is TRBJ2-1, the V gene TRBV4-2, with 9 positions matching TRBD2. CDR1 and CDR2 from the germline V gene are LGHNA and YNFKEQ. CDR3 length: 16 amino acids. With 0 bases clipped from V and 7 bases from J, the junction kept 7 bases outside the gene matches.